This T cell receptor beta chain stems from a study of PD-1 blockade in classical Hodgkin lymphoma. The overall study: Intravenous infusions of nivolumab 3 mg/kg reached patients every 2 weeks. Whole-study results and caveats: Sources of repertoire differences remain undefined, possibly disease activity or prior therapy. Some patients started nivolumab under 1 year after ASCT, and they were excluded.

As for time point: cycle 4 day 1 (C4D1), after 6 weeks of nivolumab. Each patient's relapse followed autologous stem cell transplantation, and brentuximab vedotin exposure varied. Note on this clone: The antigen remains unidentified.

Here immunoSEQ multiplex PCR was the method, and the copy in TCRdb shows in-frame clones only, minus some. The table has roughly 100,000 clones, about 92% seen once. Germline V gives CDR1 MNHNS, CDR2 SASEGT. Deletions cut 8 bases from V and 3 bases from J, with 13 bases between. This CDR3 contains 13 residues. The input for sequencing was peripheral blood mononuclear cells (PBMCs), taken before the fourth cycle of nivolumab. The V and J genes are TRBV6-1 and TRBJ1-1; maybe TRBD1 (5 bases). The source is a human donor with classical Hodgkin lymphoma. CDR3 DNA sequence: TGTGCCAGCCACCTGGGGGGGTACACTGAAGCTTTCTTT. This gives the protein CASHLGGYTEAFF.